This is a list of T cell receptor beta chains from one sample in a study of T cell changes during pregnancy in multiple sclerosis. TCRdb's copy holds only in-frame clones and misses some; the assay was immunoSEQ multiplex PCR. The table includes tens of thousands of clones, approximately 94% detected once. The sequencing used peripheral blood, collected in the third trimester of pregnancy. Source of these receptors: a female donor with multiple sclerosis, enrolled in a pregnancy study. Each CDR3 is given without its conserved first and last residue. The D gene is left open where the match is weak. Where a row states a size, it is once, few, many or the class of an expanded clone; other rows omit it.

clone size,D gene,V gene,CDR3 protein
.,.,TRBV5-1,ASSLGSVYEQY
.,TRBD1,TRBV7-9,ASSLGTGGFNQPQH
.,.,TRBV25-1,ASSDLGGPPGAF
once,TRBD2,TRBV30,AWTKLAGNTDTQY
once,TRBD2,TRBV14,ASSWGSGSGEQY
once,.,TRBV5-4,ASSLVSGEETQY
once,.,TRBV12-1,ASSQSQRESLFESEQY
.,TRBD1,TRBV2,ASSNRGYTEAF
once,.,TRBV7-2,ASSWGRGSTDTQY
.,TRBD2,TRBV6-4,ASKTRTSADNEQF
.,.,TRBV20-1,SARALKEQY
once,.,TRBV29-1,SVESRVTYEQY
.,TRBD1,TRBV7-9,ASSFSDRGQDEQY
.,.,TRBV28,ASSLLRGGGYT
once,TRBD2,TRBV9,ASSALAGGPHEQF
.,TRBD2,TRBV9,ASSEPAGGELGETQY
.,.,TRBV11-3,ASSHRSGRSSYNEQF
.,.,TRBV7-6,ASSRTGTSEQY
few,.,TRBV10-3,AISGVSSYEQY
.,.,TRBV28,ASSLSSMGGGAGNTIY
.,TRBD1,TRBV5-6,ASSNQSSGGMKKLF
.,.,TRBV11-2,ASSPGIYTPNEQF
.,.,TRBV5-5,ASSRPQVEAF
.,.,TRBV6-5,ASSYGGAPSDTQY
.,TRBD2,TRBV27,ASSFMSGSSYEQY
.,.,TRBV29-1,SVGATKQSLQETQY
.,.,TRBV6-5,ASRSQGNTEAF
.,.,TRBV11-1,ASRAGLGTDTQY
.,TRBD1,TRBV5-1,ASSVGTAYEQY
few,TRBD1,TRBV7-9,ASSVPGQQNTEAF
.,.,TRBV5-1,ASSSSGGSTDTQY